This T cell receptor (beta chain) was captured in a study of vaccination effects on CD4 cells after COVID-19. Study details: Samples taken from a few convalescent patients early and late after vaccination were obtained. Overall study results and limits: In the late period after vaccination, infection- and vaccine-induced clones contracted markedly.

Before sequencing, viral peptide pools were used by the ViraFEST assay to expand antigen-specific CD4+ T cells. Scientists isolated CD4+ T cells after a roughly 9-day culture period ended. It was between March and December 2020 that the person had a SARS-CoV-2 infection confirmed by PCR. It was two doses of either the BNT162b2 or mRNA-1273 vaccine that participants received. Cultures of under 2.5 million PBMC per well contained about 10 IU/ml IL-2 plus 10 ug/ml peptides. Cultures had half their medium replaced with IL-2 medium on days 3 and 7. Germline-derived CDR1 and CDR2 are SGHRS and YFSETQ. Trimming shortened V by 2 bases and J by 0 bases, and 9 bases separated the two germline ends. There are 14 residues in the CDR3. Measured with immunoSEQ multiplex PCR; TCRdb has only the in-frame clones, and not every one. The data show about 15,000 clones, roughly three quarters seen once. This clone was counted only a few times. The antigen is undetermined.

Here the sequenced sample was CD4+ T cells from PBMCs cultured with HCoV-NL63 spike peptides, taken after COVID-19 vaccination. The gene calls are TRBV5-1 and TRBJ2-7; tentatively, D is TRBD2 (6 bases). This clonotype was obtained from a human donor who had a prior SARS-CoV-2 infection. The CDR3 here is CASSFRETSYEQYF. Written as DNA, the CDR3 is TGCGCCAGCAGCTTCCGGGAGACCTCCTACGAGCAGTACTTC.